These 10 T cell receptor beta chains were all obtained from the same sample, sequenced in a study of T-cell reconstitution after alpha-beta-depleted transplantation in children. Preparation of the TCRbeta library used unique molecular identifiers. MiXCR, applied by TCRdb to the PCR reads, yields one record per CDR3 protein. The sample contains fewer than 550,000 distinct CDR3 sequences, roughly an eighth of which appear only once. This sample comprised PBMCs, mostly from graft donor cells, obtained 180 days after TCRalphabeta/CD19-depleted stem cell transplant. Receptors were obtained from a female patient aged 2-9 years who had a stem cell transplant for aplastic anemia, so the T cells may come from the graft donor.

This chain connects TRBV9 to TRBJ2-4, with TRBD2 identical over 11 bases. The CDR3 contains 17 residues. After removal of 3 bases from V and 8 bases from J, the junction contained 13 bases not matched to a gene. Germline V gene sequence: CDR1 SGDLS, CDR2 YYNGEE. CDR3 loop: CASSDKLSSGRYDIQYF. The CDR3 nucleotides are TGTGCCAGCAGCGACAAACTGTCTAGCGGGAGGTACGACATTCAGTACTTC.

The rearrangement uses TRBV7-9 and TRBJ1-2; 9 nucleotides align to TRBD1. V was clipped by 5 bases and J by 8 bases; unmatched bases: 9. Germline CDR1 reads SEHNR; CDR2 reads FQNEAQ (reference sequence). There are 14 residues in the CDR3. CDR3 region: CASSHPTGGGGYTF. CDR3 bases: TGTGCCAGCAGCCACCCCACAGGGGGCGGGGGCTACACCTTC. Filled out from reference TRBV7-9 and TRBJ1-2, the complete variable domain reads DTGVSQNPRHKITKRGQNVTFRCDPISEHNRLYWYRQTLGQGPEFLTYFQNEAQLEKSRLLSDRFSAERPKGSFSTLEIQRTEQGDSAMYLCASSHPTGGGGYTFGSGTRLTVV.

The V and J genes are TRBV20-1 and TRBJ2-7, with 9 bases identical to TRBD2. The V gene end was trimmed by 3 bases and the J gene end by 4 bases; junction bases not matched to a gene: 10. Looked up from germline, CDR1 is DFQATT and CDR2 is SNEGSKA (reference sequence). The CDR3 runs to 15 residues. This CDR3 is CSASFYSGSGYEQYF. The CDR3 DNA follows: TGCAGTGCTAGTTTTTATAGCGGGAGTGGTTACGAGCAGTACTTC.

The chain joins TRBV7-2 to TRBJ2-1; 8 bases align to TRBD2. V lost 0 bases, J lost 9 bases, and 7 bases stayed unmatched. The length of the CDR3 is 15 residues. CDR1 is SGHTA and CDR2 is FQGNSA in the germline V gene. The CDR3 loop reads CASSLAGTSSSEQFF. In DNA, the CDR3 is TGTGCCAGCAGCTTAGCGGGGACTAGTAGTAGTGAGCAGTTCTTC.

V is TRBV5-1 and J is TRBJ1-2; D unclear. The CDR3 spans 15 residues. Between the trimmed V and J ends, which lost 5 bases and 0 bases, there was a span of 14 bases. The germline gives CDR1 SGHRS, CDR2 YFSETQ. CDR3 sequence: CASRPQGPANYGYTF. DNA for the CDR3: TGCGCCAGCAGGCCCCAAGGGCCAGCTAACTATGGCTACACCTTC.

To note about this clonotype: At one end the junction does not follow the germline gene, possibly because of a read error. The genes are TRBV27 and TRBJ2-7; TRBD1 aligns across 7 bases. The CDR3 is 14 amino acids. The V gene's germline CDR1 is MNHEY and CDR2 SMNVEV (reference sequence). The DNA for the CDR3 is TGTGGCAGCAGTTTACAGGGGTCCTCCTACGAGCAGTACTTC. It is translated as CGSSLQGSSYEQYF.

This clonotype has a handful of counts. The chain combines TRBV20-1 with TRBJ2-1, with D unresolved. Trimming cost V 6 bases and J 2 bases, with 14 bases left between them. From germline, CDR1 is DFQATT and CDR2 SNEGSKA (reference sequence). This CDR3 has 14 residues. The CDR3 loop reads CSAPVQVPYNEQFF. CDR3 sequence (DNA): TGCAGTGCCCCAGTTCAAGTCCCCTACAATGAGCAGTTCTTC.

This clonotype was recorded a few times. J is TRBJ1-1 and V is TRBV5-1; weak D call: TRBD1 (5 bases). This CDR3 is 14 amino acids long. V dropped 4 bases and J dropped 1 base, with 11 bases sitting between them. Per the germline V gene, CDR1 is SGHRS and CDR2 is YFSETQ. The CDR3 spells CASSGAWGNTEAFF. The DNA of the CDR3 is TGCGCCAGCAGCGGGGCCTGGGGGAACACTGAAGCTTTCTTT.

This sequence joins TRBV5-6 and TRBJ2-7; D may be TRBD1 or TRBD2 (5 bases each). The germline V and J ends were trimmed by 0 bases and 2 bases, with 24 bases remaining between them. Germline V lookup: CDR1 SGHDT, CDR2 YYEEEE. The CDR3 totals 19 residues. CDR3: CASSLGTGALRAWTYEQYF. As DNA, the CDR3 is TGTGCCAGCAGCTTGGGGACCGGGGCCCTACGGGCCTGGACCTACGAGCAGTACTTC.

Comment on this clonotype: A clone one base away is much larger, so this may be a read error. This chain uses TRBV2 with TRBJ2-5, with D possibly TRBD2 on 5 matching bases. The CDR3 covers 12 residues. Germline CDR1 SNHLY, CDR2 FYNNEI. The CDR3 here is CASSVGRETRYF. The CDR3 coding sequence is TGTGCCAGCAGTGTGGGGAGAGAGACCCGGTACTTC.